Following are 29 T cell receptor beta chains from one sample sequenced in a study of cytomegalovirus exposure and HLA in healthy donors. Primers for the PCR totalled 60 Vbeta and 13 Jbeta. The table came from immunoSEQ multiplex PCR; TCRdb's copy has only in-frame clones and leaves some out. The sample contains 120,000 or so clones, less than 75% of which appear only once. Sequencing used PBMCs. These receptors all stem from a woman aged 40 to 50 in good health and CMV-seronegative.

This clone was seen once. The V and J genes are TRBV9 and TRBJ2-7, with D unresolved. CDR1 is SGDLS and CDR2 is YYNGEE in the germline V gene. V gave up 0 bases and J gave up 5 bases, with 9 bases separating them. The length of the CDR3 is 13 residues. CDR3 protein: CASSVDSRDEQYF. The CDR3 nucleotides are TGTGCCAGCAGCGTAGATTCTCGGGACGAGCAGTACTTC.

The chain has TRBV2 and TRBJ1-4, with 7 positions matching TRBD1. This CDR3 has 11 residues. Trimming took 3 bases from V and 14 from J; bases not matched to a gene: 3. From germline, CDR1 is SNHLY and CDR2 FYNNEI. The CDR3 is CASSDQGGLFF. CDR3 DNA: TGTGCCAGCAGTGATCAGGGGGGCCTGTTTTTT.

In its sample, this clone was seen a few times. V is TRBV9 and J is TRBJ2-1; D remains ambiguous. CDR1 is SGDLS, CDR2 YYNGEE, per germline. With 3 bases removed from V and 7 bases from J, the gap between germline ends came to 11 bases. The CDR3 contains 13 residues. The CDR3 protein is CASSDGVINEQFF. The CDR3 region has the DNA TGTGCCAGCAGCGACGGTGTCATTAATGAGCAGTTCTTC. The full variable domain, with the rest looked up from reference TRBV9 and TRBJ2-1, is DSGVTQTPKHLITATGQRVTLRCSPRSGDLSVYWYQQSLDQGLQFLIQYYNGEERAKGNILERFSAQQFPDLHSELNLSSLELGDSALYFCASSDGVINEQFFGPGTRLTVL.

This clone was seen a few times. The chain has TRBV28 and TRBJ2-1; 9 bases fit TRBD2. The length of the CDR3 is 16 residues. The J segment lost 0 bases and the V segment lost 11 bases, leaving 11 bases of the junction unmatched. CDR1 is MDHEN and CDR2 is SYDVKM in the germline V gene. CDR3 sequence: CAGFYSGSHSYNEQFF. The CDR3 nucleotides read TGTGCCGGCTTTTATAGCGGGAGTCACTCCTACAATGAGCAGTTCTTC.

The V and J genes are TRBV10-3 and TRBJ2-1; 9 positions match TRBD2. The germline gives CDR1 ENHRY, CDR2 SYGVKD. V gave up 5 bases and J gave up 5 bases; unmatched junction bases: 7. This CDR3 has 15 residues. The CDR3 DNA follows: TGTGCCATCAGTTCAACTAGCGGGTCACACAATGAGCAGTTCTTC. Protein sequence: CAISSTSGSHNEQFF.

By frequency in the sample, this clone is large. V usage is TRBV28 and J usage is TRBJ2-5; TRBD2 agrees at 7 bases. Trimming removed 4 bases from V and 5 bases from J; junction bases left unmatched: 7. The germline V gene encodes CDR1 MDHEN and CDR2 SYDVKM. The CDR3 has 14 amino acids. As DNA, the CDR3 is TGTGCCAGCAGTTCGACTAGCCCAATGGAGACCCAGTACTTC. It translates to CASSSTSPMETQYF.

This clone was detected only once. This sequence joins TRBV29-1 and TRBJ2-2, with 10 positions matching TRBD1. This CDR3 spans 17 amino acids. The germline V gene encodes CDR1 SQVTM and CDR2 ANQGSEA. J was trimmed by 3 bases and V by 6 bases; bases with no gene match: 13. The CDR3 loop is CSVLRPDRGHYTGELFF. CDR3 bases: TGCAGCGTCCTAAGACCCGACAGGGGGCACTACACCGGGGAGCTGTTTTTT.

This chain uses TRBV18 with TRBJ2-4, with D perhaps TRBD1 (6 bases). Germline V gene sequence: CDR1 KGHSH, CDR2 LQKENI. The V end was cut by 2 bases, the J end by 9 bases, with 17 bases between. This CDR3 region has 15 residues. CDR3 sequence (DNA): TGTGCCAGCTCACCAGGGCGACAGGCCGGAATCATTCAGTACTTC. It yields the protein CASSPGRQAGIIQYF.

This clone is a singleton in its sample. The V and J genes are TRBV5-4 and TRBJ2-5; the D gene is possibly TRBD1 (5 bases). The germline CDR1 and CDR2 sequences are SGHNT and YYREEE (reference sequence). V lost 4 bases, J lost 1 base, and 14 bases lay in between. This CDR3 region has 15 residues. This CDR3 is CASSAGQKRQETQYF. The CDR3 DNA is TGTGCCAGCAGCGCTGGACAAAAACGCCAAGAGACCCAGTACTTC.

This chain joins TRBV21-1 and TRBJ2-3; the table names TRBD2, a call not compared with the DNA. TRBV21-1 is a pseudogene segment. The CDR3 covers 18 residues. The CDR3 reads CAGPPGSVRGPHTDTQYF. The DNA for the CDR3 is TGTGCCGGGCCCCCGGGTTCTGTGCGGGGGCCCCACACAGATACGCAGTATTTT.

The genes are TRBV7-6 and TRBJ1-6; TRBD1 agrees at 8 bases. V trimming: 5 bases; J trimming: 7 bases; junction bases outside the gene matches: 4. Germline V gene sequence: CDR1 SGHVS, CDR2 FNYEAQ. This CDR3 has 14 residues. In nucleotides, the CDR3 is TGTGCCAGCAGCGGACAGGGTTGGAATTCACCCCTCCACTTT. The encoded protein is CASSGQGWNSPLHF.

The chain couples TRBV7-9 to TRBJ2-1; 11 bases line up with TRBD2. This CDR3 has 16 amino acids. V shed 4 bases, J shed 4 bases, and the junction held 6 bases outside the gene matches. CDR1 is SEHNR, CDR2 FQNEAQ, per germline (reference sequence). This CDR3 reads CASSSRRLAGYNEQFF. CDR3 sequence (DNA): TGTGCCAGCAGCTCCCGCCGACTAGCGGGATACAATGAGCAGTTCTTC. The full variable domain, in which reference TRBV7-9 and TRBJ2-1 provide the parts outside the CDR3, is DTGVSQNPRHKITKRGQNVTFRCDPISEHNRLYWYRQTLGQGPEFLTYFQNEAQLEKSRLLSDRFSAERPKGSFSTLEIQRTEQGDSAMYLCASSSRRLAGYNEQFFGPGTRLTVL.

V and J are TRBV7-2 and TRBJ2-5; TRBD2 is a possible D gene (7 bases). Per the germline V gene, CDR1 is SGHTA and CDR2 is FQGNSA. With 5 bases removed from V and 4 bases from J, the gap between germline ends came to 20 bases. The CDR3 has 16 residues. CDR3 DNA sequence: TGTGCCAGCAGCGCAAGGGGGGGGGCTATACGAGAGACCCAGTACTTC. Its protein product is CASSARGGAIRETQYF. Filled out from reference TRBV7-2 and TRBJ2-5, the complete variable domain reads GAGVSQSPSNKVTEKGKDVELRCDPISGHTALYWYRQSLGQGLEFLIYFQGNSAPDKSGLPSDRFSAERTGGSVSTLTIQRTQQEDSAVYLCASSARGGAIRETQYFGPGTRLLVL.

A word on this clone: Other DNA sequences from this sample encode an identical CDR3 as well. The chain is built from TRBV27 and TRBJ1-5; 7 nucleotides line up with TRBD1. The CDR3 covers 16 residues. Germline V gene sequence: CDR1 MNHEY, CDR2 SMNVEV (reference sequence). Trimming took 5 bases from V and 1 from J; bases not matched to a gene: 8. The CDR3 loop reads CASSPRTGGSNQPQHF. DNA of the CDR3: TGTGCCAGCAGTCCCCGGACAGGAGGAAGCAATCAGCCCCAGCATTTT.

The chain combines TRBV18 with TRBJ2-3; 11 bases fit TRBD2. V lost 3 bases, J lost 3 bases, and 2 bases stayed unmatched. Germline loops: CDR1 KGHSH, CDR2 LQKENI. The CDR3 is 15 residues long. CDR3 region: CASSPGLAETDTQYF. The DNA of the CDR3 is TGTGCCAGCTCACCGGGACTAGCGGAAACAGATACGCAGTATTTT.

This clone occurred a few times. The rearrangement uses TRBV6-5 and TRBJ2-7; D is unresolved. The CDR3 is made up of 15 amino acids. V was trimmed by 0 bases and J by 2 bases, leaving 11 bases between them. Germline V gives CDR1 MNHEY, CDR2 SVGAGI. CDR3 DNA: TGTGCCAGCAGTTACTCGACCGGTCGGGCCTACGAGCAGTACTTC. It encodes CASSYSTGRAYEQYF.

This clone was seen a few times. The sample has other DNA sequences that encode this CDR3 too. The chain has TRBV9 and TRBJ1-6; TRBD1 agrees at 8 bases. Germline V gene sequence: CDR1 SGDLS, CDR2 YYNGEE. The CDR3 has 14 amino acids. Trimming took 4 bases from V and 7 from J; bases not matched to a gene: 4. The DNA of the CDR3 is TGTGCCAGCAGCCCACGACAGGGGAATTCACCCCTCCACTTT. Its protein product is CASSPRQGNSPLHF.

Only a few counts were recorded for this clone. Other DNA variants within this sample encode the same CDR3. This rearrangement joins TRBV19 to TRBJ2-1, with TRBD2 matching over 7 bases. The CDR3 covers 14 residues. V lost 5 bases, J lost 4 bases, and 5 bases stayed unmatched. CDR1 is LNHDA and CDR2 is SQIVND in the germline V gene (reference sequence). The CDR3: CASSVGGDYNEQFF. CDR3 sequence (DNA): TGTGCCAGTAGTGTGGGGGGGGATTACAATGAGCAGTTCTTC.

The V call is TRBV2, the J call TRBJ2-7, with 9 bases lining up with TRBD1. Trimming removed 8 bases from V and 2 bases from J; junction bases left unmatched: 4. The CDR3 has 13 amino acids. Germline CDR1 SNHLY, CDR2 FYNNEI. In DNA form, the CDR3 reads TGTGCCAGCTCACGACAGGGGGCCTACGAGCAGTACTTC. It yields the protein CASSRQGAYEQYF.

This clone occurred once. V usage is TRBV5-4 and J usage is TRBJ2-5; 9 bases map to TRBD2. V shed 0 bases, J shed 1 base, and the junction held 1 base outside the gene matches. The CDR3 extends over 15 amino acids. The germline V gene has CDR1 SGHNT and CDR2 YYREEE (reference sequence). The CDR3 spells CASSLGGRAQETQYF. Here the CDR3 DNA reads TGTGCCAGCAGCTTGGGCGGGAGGGCCCAAGAGACCCAGTACTTC.

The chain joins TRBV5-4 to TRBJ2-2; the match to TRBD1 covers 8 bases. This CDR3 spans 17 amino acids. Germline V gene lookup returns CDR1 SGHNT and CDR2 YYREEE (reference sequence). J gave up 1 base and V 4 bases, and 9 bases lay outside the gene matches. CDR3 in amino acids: CASSIASGTGNTGELFF. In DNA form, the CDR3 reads TGTGCCAGCAGCATAGCGTCCGGGACAGGGAACACCGGGGAGCTGTTTTTT.

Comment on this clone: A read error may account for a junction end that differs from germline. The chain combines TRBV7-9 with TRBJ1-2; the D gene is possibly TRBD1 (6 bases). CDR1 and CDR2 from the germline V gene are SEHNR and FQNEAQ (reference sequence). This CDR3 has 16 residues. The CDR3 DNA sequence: TGTTCCAGCAGCTTGGGTTTGGCAGGGGACACCGATGGCTACACCTTC. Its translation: CSSSLGLAGDTDGYTF. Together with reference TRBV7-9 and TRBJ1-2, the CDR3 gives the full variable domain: DTGVSQNPRHKITKRGQNVTFRCDPISEHNRLYWYRQTLGQGPEFLTYFQNEAQLEKSRLLSDRFSAERPKGSFSTLEIQRTEQGDSAMYLCSSSLGLAGDTDGYTFGSGTRLTVV.

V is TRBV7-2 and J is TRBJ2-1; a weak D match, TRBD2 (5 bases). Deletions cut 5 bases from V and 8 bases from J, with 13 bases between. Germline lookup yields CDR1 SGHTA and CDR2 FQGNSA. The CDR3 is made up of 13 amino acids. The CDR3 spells CASSRLMRDEQFF. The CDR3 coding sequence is TGTGCCAGCAGCCGACTAATGCGGGATGAGCAGTTCTTC. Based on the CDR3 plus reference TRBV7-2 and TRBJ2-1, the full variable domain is GAGVSQSPSNKVTEKGKDVELRCDPISGHTALYWYRQSLGQGLEFLIYFQGNSAPDKSGLPSDRFSAERTGGSVSTLTIQRTQQEDSAVYLCASSRLMRDEQFFGPGTRLTVL.

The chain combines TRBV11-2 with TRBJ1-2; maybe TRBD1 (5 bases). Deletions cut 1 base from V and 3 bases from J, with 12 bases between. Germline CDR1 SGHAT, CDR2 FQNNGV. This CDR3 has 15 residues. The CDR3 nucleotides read TGTGCCAGCAGCTTAGCGGGGGAGGATGACTATGGCTACACCTTC. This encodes CASSLAGEDDYGYTF. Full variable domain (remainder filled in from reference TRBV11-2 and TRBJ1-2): EAGVAQSPRYKIIEKRQSVAFWCNPISGHATLYWYQQILGQGPKLLIQFQNNGVVDDSQLPKDRFSAERLKGVDSTLKIQPAKLEDSAVYLCASSLAGEDDYGYTFGSGTRLTVV.

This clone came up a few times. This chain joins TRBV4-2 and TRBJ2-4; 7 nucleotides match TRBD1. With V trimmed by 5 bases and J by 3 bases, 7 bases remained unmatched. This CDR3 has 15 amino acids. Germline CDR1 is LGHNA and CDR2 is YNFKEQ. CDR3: CASSLQGDLKNIQYF. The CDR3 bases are TGTGCCAGCAGCTTGCAGGGGGATCTCAAAAACATTCAGTACTTC.

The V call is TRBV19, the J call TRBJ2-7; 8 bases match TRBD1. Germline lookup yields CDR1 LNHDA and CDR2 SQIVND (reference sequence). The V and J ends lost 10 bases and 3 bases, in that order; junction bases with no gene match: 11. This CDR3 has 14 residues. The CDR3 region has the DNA TGTGCCATAGGAACAGGGGGTAGAGACTACGAGCAGTACTTC. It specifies CAIGTGGRDYEQYF. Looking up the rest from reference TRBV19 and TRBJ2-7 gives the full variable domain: DGGITQSPKYLFRKEGQNVTLSCEQNLNHDAMYWYRQDPGQGLRLIYYSQIVNDFQKGDIAEGYSVSREKKESFPLTVTSAQKNPTAFYLCAIGTGGRDYEQYFGPGTRLTVT.

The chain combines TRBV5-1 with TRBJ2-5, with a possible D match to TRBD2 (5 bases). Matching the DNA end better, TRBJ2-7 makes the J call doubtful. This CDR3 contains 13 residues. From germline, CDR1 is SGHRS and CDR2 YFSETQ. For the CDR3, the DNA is TGCGCCAGCAGCTTTAGCGCACTCTACGAGCAGTACTTC. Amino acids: CASSFSALYEQYF.

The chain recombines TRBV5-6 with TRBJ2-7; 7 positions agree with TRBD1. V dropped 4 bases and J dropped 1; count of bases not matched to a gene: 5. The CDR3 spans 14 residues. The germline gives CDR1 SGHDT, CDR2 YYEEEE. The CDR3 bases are TGTGCCAGCAGCCCTTCGGGACAGTCCTACGAGCAGTACTTC. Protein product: CASSPSGQSYEQYF.

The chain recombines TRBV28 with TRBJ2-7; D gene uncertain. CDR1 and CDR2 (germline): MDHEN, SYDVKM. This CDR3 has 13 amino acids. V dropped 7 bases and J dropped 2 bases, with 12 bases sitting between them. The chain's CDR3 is CASKSGLTYEQYF. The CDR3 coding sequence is TGTGCCAGCAAATCTGGCCTTACCTACGAGCAGTACTTC.